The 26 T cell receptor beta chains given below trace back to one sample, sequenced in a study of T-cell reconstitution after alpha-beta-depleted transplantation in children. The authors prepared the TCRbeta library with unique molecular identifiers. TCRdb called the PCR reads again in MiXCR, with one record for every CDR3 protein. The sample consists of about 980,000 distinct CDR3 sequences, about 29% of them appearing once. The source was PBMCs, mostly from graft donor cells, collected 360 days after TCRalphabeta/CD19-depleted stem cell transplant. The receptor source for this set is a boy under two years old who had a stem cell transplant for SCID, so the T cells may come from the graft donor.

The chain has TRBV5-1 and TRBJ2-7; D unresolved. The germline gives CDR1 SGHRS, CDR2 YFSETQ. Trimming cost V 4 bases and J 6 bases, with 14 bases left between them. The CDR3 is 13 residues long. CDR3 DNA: TGCGCCAGCAGCCAACAGAGTTCCCGCGAGCAGTACTTC. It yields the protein CASSQQSSREQYF.

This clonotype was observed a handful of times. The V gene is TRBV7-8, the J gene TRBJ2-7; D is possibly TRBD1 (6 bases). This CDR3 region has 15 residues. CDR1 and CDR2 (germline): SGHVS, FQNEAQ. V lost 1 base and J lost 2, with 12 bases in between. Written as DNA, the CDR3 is TGTGCCAGCAGCTTAGTCCCAGGGGTTCCCTACGAGCAGTACTTC. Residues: CASSLVPGVPYEQYF.

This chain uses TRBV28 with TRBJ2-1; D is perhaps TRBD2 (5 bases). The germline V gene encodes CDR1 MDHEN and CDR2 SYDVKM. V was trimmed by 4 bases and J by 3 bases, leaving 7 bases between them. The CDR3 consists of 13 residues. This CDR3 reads CASSSGFYNEQFF. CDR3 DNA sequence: TGTGCCAGCAGTTCGGGGTTCTACAATGAGCAGTTCTTC. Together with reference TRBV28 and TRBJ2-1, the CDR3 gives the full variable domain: DVKVTQSSRYLVKRTGEKVFLECVQDMDHENMFWYRQDPGLGLRLIYFSYDVKMKEKGDIPEGYSVSREKKERFSLILESASTNQTSMYLCASSSGFYNEQFFGPGTRLTVL.

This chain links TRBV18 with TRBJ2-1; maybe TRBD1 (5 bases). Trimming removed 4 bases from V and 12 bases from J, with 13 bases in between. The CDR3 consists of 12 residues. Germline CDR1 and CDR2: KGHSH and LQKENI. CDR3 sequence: CASSHQGIGQFF. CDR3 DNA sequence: TGTGCCAGCTCACATCAGGGAATCGGGCAGTTCTTC.

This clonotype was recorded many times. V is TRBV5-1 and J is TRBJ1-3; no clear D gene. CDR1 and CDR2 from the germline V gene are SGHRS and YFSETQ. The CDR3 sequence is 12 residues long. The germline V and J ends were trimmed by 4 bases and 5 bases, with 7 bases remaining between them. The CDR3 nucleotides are TGCGCCAGCAGCGCTAACAGAAACACCATATATTTT. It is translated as CASSANRNTIYF.

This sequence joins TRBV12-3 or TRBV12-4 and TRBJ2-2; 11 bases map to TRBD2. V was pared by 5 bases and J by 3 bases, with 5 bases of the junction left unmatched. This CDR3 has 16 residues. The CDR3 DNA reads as TGTGCCAGCAGTCCACTAGCGGGGGAGGACACCGGGGAGCTGTTTTTT. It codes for CASSPLAGEDTGELFF.

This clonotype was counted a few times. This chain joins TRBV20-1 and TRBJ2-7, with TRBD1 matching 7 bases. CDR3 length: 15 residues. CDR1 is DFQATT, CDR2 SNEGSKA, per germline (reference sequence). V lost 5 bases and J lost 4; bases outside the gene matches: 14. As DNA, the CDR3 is TGCAGTGCTTCCCACGGGCGAGGGGACAGATACGAGCAGTACTTC. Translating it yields CSASHGRGDRYEQYF.

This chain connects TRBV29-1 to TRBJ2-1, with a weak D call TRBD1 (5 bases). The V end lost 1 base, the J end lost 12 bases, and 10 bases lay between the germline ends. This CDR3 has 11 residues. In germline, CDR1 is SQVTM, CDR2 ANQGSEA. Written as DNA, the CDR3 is TGCAGCGTTGAAGTTGTGACAGTGCAGTTCTTC. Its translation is CSVEVVTVQFF.

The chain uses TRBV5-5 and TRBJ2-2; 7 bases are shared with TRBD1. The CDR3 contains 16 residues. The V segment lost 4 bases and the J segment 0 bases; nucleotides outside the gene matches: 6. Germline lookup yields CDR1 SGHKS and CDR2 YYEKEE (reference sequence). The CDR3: CASSVPGTANTGELFF. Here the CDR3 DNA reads TGTGCCAGCAGCGTACCCGGGACAGCGAACACCGGGGAGCTGTTTTTT.

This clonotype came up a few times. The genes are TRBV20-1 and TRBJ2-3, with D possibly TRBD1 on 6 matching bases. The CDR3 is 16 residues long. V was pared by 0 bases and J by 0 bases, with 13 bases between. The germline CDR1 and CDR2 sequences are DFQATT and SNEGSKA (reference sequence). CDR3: CSARDLGAWSTDTQYF. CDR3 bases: TGCAGTGCTAGAGATTTGGGGGCCTGGAGCACAGATACGCAGTATTTT.

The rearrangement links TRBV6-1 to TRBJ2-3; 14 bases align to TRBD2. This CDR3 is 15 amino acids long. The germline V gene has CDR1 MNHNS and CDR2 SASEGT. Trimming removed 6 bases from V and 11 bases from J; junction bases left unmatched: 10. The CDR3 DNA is TGTGCCAGCAGCCTGACTAGCGGGGGGGTCGCTAAGCAGTATTTT. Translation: CASSLTSGGVAKQYF.

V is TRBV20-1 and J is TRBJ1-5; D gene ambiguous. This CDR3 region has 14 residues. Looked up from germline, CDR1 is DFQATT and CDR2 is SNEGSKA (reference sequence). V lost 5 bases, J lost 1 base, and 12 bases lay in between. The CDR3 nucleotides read TGCAGTGCTGGGTCGCTCGGGAGCAATCAGCCCCAGCATTTT. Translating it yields CSAGSLGSNQPQHF.

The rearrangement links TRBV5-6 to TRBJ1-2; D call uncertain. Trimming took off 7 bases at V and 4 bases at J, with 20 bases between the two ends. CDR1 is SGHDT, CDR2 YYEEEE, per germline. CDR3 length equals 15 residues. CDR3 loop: CASGKGETMIYGYTF. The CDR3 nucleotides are TGTGCCAGCGGGAAAGGAGAGACCATGATCTATGGCTACACCTTC.

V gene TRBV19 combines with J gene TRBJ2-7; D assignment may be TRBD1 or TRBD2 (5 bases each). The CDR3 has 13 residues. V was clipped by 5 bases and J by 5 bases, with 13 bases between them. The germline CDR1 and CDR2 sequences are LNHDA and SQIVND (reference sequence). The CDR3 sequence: CASSGTPSDEQYF. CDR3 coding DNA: TGTGCCAGTAGTGGGACGCCAAGCGACGAGCAGTACTTC.

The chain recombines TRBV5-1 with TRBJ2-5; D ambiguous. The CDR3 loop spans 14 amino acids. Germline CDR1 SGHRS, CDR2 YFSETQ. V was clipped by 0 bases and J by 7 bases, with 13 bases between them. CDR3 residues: CASSLGIAMGTQYF. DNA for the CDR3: TGCGCCAGCAGCTTGGGCATAGCTATGGGGACCCAGTACTTC.

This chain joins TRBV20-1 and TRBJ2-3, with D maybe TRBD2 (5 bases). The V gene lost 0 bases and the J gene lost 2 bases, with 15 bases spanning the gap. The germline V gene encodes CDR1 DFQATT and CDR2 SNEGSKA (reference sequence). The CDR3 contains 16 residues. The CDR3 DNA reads TGCAGTGCTAGAGAAATTCCACCCGGGATCACAGATACGCAGTATTTT. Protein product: CSAREIPPGITDTQYF.

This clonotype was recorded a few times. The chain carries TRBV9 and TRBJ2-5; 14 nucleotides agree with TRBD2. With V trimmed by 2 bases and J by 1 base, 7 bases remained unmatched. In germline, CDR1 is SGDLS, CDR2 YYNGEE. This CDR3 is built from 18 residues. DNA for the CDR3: TGTGCCAGCAGCGTGACTAGCGGGGGGGCCGTTCCCCAAGAGACCCAGTACTTC. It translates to CASSVTSGGAVPQETQYF. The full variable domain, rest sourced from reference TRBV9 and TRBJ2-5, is DSGVTQTPKHLITATGQRVTLRCSPRSGDLSVYWYQQSLDQGLQFLIQYYNGEERAKGNILERFSAQQFPDLHSELNLSSLELGDSALYFCASSVTSGGAVPQETQYFGPGTRLLVL.

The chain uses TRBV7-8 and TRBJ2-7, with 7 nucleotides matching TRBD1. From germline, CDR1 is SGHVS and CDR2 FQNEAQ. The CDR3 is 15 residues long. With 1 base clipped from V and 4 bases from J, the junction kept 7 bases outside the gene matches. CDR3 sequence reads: CASSLVGKQGYEQYF. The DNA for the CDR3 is TGTGCCAGCAGCTTAGTGGGGAAACAGGGGTACGAGCAGTACTTC.

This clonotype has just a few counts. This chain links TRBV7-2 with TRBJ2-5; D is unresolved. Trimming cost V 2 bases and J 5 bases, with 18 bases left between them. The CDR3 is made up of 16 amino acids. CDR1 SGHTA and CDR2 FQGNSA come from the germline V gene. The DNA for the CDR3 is TGTGCCAGCAGCTTACGGCAGAGCAAAATTTTGGAGACCCAGTACTTC. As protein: CASSLRQSKILETQYF. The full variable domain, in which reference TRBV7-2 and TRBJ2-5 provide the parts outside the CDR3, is GAGVSQSPSNKVTEKGKDVELRCDPISGHTALYWYRQSLGQGLEFLIYFQGNSAPDKSGLPSDRFSAERTGGSVSTLTIQRTQQEDSAVYLCASSLRQSKILETQYFGPGTRLLVL.

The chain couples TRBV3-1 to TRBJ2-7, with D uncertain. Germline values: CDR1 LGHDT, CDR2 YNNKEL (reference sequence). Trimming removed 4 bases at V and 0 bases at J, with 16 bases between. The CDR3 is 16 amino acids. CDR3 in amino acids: CASSPLGAYLSYEQYF. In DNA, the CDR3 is TGTGCCAGCAGCCCCTTAGGAGCGTACCTCTCCTACGAGCAGTACTTC.

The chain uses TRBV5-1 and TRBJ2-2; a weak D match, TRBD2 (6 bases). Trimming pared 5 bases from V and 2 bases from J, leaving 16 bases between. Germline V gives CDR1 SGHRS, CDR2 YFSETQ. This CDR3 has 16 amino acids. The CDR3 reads CASRQTGAGNTGELFF. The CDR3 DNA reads TGCGCCAGCAGACAAACGGGAGCCGGCAACACCGGGGAGCTGTTTTTT.

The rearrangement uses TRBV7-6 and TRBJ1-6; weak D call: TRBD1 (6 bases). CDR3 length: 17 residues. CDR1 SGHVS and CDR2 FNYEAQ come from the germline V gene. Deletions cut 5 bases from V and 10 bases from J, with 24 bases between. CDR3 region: CASSPLLGHGQGSPLHF. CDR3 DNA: TGTGCCAGCAGCCCCCTCTTAGGCCATGGCCAGGGGTCACCCCTCCACTTT.

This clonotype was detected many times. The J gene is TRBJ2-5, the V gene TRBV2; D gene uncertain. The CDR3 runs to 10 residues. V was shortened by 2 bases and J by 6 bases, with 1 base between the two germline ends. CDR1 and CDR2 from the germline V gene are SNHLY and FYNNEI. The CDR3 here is CASSEKTQYF. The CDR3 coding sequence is TGTGCCAGCAGTGAAAAGACCCAGTACTTC.

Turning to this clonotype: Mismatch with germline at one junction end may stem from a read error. This CDR3 reads CASSLGTSGNSPLHF. As DNA, the CDR3 is TGCGCCAGCAGTTTGGGGACAAGCGGTAATTCACCCCTCCACTTT. V and J are TRBV5-1 and TRBJ1-6, with D perhaps matching TRBD1 (6 bases). Germline lookup yields CDR1 SGHRS and CDR2 YFSETQ. This CDR3 has 15 amino acids.

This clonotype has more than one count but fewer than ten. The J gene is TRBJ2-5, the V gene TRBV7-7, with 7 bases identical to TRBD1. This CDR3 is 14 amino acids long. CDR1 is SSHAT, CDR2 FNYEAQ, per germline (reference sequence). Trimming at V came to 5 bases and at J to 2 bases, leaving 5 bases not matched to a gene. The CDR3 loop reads CASSPKGQQETQYF. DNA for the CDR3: TGTGCCAGCAGCCCAAAGGGACAGCAAGAGACCCAGTACTTC. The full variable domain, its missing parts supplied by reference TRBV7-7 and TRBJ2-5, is GAGVSQSPRYKVTKRGQDVTLRCDPISSHATLYWYQQALGQGPEFLTYFNYEAQPDKSGLPSDRFSAERPEGSISTLTIQRTEQRDSAMYRCASSPKGQQETQYFGPGTRLLVL.

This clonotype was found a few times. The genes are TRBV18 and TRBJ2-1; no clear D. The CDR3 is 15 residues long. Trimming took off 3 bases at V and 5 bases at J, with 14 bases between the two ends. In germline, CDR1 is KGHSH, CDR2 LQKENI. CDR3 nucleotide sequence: TGTGCCAGCTCACCGATGTCCGCGCAAGACAATGAGCAGTTCTTC. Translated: CASSPMSAQDNEQFF. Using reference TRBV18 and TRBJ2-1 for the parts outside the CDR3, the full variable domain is NAGVMQNPRHLVRRRGQEARLRCSPMKGHSHVYWYRQLPEEGLKFMVYLQKENIIDESGMPKERFSAEFPKEGPSILRIQQVVRGDSAAYFCASSPMSAQDNEQFFGPGTRLTVL.